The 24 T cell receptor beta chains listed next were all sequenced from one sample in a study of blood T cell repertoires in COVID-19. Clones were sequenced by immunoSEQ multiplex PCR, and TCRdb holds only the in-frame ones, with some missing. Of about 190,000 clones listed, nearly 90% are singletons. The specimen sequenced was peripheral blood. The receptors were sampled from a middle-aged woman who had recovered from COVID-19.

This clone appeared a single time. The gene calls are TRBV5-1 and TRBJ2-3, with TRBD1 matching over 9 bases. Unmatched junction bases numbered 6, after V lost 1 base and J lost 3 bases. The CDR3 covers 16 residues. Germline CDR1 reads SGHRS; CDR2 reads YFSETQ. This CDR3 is CASSLRVTGGTDTQYF. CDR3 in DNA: TGCGCCAGCAGCTTGAGGGTGACAGGGGGGACAGATACGCAGTATTTT.

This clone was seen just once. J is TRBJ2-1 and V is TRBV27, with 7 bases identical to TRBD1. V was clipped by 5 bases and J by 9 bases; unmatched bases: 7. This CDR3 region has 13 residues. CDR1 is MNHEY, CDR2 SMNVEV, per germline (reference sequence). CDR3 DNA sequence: TGTGCCAGCAGTCACCTCAGACAGGGTGAGCAGTTCTTC. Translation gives CASSHLRQGEQFF.

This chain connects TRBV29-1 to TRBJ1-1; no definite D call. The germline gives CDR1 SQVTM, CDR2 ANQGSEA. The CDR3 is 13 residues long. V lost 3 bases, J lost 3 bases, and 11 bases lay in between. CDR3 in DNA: TGCAGCGTTGACGGGGAGGCGGACACTGAAGCTTTCTTT. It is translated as CSVDGEADTEAFF.

CDR3: CASSKALLAGEEQFF. The CDR3 DNA reads as TGTGCCAGCAGCAAAGCGCTACTAGCGGGGGAGGAGCAGTTCTTC. The genes are TRBV21-1 and TRBJ2-1; the tabulated D call, TRBD2, remains unverified against the DNA. TRBV21-1 is deemed a pseudogene. This CDR3 contains 15 residues.

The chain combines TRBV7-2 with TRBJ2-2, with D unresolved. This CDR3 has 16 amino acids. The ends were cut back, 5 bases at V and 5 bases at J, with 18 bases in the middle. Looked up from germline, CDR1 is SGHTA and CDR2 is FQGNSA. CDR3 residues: CASSPPVRRDTGELFF. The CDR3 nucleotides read TGTGCCAGCAGCCCCCCTGTGCGGAGAGATACCGGGGAGCTGTTTTTT.

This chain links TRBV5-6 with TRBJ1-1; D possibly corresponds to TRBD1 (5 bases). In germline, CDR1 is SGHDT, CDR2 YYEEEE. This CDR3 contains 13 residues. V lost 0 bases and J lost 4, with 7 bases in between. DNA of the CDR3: TGTGCCAGCAGCTTGGGGGGCCTCACTGAAGCTTTCTTT. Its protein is CASSLGGLTEAFF.

CDR3 nucleotide sequence: TGTGCCAGCAGAAGGGGGGGCGACGAGCAGTACTTC. Encoded protein: CASRRGGDEQYF. The rearrangement uses TRBV2 and TRBJ2-7; possible D gene TRBD2, 7 bases. Per the germline V gene, CDR1 is SNHLY and CDR2 is FYNNEI. The ends were cut back, 6 bases at V and 5 bases at J, with 11 bases in the middle. This CDR3 is 12 amino acids long.

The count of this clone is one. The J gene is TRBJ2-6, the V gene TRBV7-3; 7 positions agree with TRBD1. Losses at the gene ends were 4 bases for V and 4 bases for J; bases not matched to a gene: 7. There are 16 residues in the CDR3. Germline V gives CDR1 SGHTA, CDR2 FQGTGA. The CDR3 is CASSSRTGSGANVLTF. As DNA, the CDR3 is TGTGCCAGCAGCTCACGGACAGGTTCCGGGGCCAACGTCCTGACTTTC. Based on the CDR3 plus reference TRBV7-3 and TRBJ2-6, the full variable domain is GAGVSQTPSNKVTEKGKYVELRCDPISGHTALYWYRQSLGQGPEFLIYFQGTGAADDSGLPNDRFFAVRPEGSVSTLKIQRTERGDSAVYLCASSSRTGSGANVLTFGAGSRLTVL.

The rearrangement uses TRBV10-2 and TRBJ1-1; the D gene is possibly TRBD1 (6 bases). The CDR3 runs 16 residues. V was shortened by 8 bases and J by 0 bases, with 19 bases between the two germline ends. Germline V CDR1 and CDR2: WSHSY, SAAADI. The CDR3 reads CASYPRGGEMNTEAFF. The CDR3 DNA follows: TGCGCCAGCTACCCCCGGGGGGGCGAAATGAACACTGAAGCTTTCTTT.

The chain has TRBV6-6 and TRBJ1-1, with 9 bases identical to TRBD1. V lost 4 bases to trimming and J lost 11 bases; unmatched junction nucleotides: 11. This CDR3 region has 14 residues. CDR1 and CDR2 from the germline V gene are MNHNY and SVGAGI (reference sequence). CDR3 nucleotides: TGTGCCAGCAGTTCCTTGGACAGGGGTATTCCCGCTTTCTTT. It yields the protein CASSSLDRGIPAFF.

The DNA of the CDR3 is TGCGCCAGCAGCTTGGAAACAGGGGGGAACACTGAAGCTTTCTTT. Amino acids: CASSLETGGNTEAFF. This chain connects TRBV5-1 to TRBJ1-1, with TRBD1 matching over 8 bases. V was pared by 0 bases and J by 1 base, with 2 bases of the junction left unmatched. Germline V gives CDR1 SGHRS, CDR2 YFSETQ. There are 15 residues in the CDR3.

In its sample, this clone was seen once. The CDR3 DNA reads as TGTGCCAGCAGACCCGGACACCGCTATGGCTACACCTTC. Translation gives CASRPGHRYGYTF. The chain recombines TRBV25-1 with TRBJ1-2, with D perhaps matching TRBD1 (5 bases). The CDR3 runs to 13 residues. Trimming left V 6 bases short and J 4 bases short, with 12 bases between. Germline values: CDR1 MGHDK, CDR2 SYGVNS.

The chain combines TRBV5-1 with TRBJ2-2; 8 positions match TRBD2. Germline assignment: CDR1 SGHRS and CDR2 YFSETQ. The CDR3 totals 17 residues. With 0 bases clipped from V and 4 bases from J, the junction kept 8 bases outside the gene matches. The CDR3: CASSLGAAGGPTGELFF. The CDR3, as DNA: TGCGCCAGCAGCTTGGGTGCGGCGGGAGGCCCCACCGGGGAGCTGTTTTTT.

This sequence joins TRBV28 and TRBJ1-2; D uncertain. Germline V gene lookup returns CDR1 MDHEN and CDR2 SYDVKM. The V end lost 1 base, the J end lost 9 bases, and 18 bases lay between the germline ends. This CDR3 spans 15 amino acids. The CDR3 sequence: CASSLSSGIIPSYTF. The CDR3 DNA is TGTGCCAGCAGTTTATCCTCCGGGATCATCCCTAGCTACACCTTC.

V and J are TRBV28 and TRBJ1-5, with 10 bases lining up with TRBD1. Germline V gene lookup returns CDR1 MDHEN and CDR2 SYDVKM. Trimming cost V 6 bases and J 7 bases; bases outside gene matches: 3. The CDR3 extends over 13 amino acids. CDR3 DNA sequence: TGTGCCAGCAGCGACAGGGGGCAACAGCCCCAGCATTTT. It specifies CASSDRGQQPQHF.

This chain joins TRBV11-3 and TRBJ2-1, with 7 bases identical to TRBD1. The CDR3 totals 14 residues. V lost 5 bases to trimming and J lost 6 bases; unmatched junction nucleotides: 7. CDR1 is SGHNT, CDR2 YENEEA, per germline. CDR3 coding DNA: TGTGCCAGCAGCCTCCGGGACAGAGGCAATGAGCAGTTCTTC. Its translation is CASSLRDRGNEQFF. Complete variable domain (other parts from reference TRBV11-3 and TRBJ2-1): EAGVVQSPRYKIIEKKQPVAFWCNPISGHNTLYWYLQNLGQGPELLIRYENEEAVDDSQLPKDRFSAERLKGVDSTLKIQPAELGDSAVYLCASSLRDRGNEQFFGPGTRLTVL.

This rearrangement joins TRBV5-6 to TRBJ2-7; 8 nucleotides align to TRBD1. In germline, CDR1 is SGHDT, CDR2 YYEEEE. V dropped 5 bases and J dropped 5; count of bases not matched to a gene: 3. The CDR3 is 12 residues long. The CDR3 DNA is TGTGCCAGCAGGGACAGGGACGACGAGCAGTACTTC. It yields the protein CASRDRDDEQYF.

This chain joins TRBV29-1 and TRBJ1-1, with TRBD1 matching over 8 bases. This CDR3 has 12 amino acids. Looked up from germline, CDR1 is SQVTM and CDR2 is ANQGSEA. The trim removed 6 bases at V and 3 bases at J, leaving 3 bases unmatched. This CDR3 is CSVPQGDTEAFF. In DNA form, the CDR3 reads TGCAGCGTCCCACAGGGGGACACTGAAGCTTTCTTT. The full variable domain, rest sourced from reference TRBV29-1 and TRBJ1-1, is SAVISQKPSRDICQRGTSLTIQCQVDSQVTMMFWYRQQPGQSLTLIATANQGSEATYESGFVIDKFPISRPNLTFSTLTVSNMSPEDSSIYLCSVPQGDTEAFFGQGTRLTVV.

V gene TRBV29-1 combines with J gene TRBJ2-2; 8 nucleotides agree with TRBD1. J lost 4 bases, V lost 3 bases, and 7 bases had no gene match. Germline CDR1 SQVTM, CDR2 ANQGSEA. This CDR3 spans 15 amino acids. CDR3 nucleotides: TGCAGCGTTGATGGCAGGGGGCGAGGCACCGGGGAGCTGTTTTTT. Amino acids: CSVDGRGRGTGELFF.

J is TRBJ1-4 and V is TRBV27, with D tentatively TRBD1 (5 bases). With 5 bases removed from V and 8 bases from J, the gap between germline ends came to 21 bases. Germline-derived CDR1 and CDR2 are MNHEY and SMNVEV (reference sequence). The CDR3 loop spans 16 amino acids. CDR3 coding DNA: TGTGCCAGCAGTCCGACCCCGACAGCAACCAGAGAAAAACTGTTTTTT. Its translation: CASSPTPTATREKLFF.

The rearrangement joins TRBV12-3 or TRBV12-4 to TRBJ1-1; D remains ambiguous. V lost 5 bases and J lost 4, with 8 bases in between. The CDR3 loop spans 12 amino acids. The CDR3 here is CASSPVSTEAFF. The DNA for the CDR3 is TGTGCCAGCAGTCCCGTTTCCACTGAAGCTTTCTTT.

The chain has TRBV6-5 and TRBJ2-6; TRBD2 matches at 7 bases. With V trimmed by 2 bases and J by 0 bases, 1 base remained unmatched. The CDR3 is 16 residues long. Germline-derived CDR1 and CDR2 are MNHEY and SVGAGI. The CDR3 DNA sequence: TGTGCCAGCAGTTACGGACTAGTCTCTGGGGCCAACGTCCTGACTTTC. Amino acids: CASSYGLVSGANVLTF.

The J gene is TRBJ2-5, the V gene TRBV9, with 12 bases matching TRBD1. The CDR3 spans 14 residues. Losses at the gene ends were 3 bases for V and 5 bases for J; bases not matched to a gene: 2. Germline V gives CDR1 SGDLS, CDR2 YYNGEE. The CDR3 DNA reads TGTGCCAGCAGCGAGGGACAGGGGGCGGAGACCCAGTACTTC. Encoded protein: CASSEGQGAETQYF. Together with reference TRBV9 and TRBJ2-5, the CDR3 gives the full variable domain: DSGVTQTPKHLITATGQRVTLRCSPRSGDLSVYWYQQSLDQGLQFLIQYYNGEERAKGNILERFSAQQFPDLHSELNLSSLELGDSALYFCASSEGQGAETQYFGPGTRLLVL.

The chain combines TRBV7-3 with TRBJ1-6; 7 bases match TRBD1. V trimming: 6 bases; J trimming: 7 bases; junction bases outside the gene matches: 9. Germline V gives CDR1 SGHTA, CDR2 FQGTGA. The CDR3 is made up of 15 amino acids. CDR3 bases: TGTGCCAGCAGACTCTCCGGGACAGAAAATTCACCCCTCCACTTT. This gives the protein CASRLSGTENSPLHF.